These T cell receptor beta chains were read from a single sample in a study of Tregs in tolerant kidney transplant recipients. Sequencing used immunoSEQ multiplex PCR; TCRdb keeps in-frame clones, though not all of them. The sample shows 68,000 or so clones, 65% to 85% of them seen only once. The source material was CD4+ T cells from blood. These receptors were collected from a human donor in good health. Both conserved end residues are part of each CDR3. Fields, in order: clone size, D gene, J gene, V gene, CDR3 protein, CDR3 DNA. The D gene is left open where the match is weak. Only part of the rows carry a size: once, few, many, or a class if the clone is expanded.

. . TRBJ1-2 TRBV5-1 CASSLVGPPNYGYTF TGCGCCAGCAGCTTGGTTGGCCCGCCGAACTATGGCTACACCTTC
. . TRBJ2-7 TRBV5-1 CASSLVAGPTYEQYF TGCGCCAGCAGCTTGGTGGCAGGGCCCACCTACGAGCAGTACTTC
. . TRBJ1-3 TRBV4-3 CASSQGGHPGSGNTIYF TGCGCCAGCAGCCAAGGCGGACACCCCGGTTCGGGAAACACCATATATTTT
. . TRBJ2-7 TRBV6-5 CASNRDYEQYF TGTGCCAGCAACAGGGACTACGAGCAGTACTTC
once TRBD2 TRBJ2-1 TRBV4-2 CASSQEKGTRRYNEQFF TGTGCCAGCAGCCAAGAAAAAGGGACTAGGCGCTACAATGAGCAGTTCTTC
once TRBD1 TRBJ1-1 TRBV5-3 CARSSTGGGGTEAFF TGTGCCAGAAGCTCCACAGGGGGCGGGGGCACTGAAGCTTTCTTT
once . TRBJ2-4 TRBV7-9 CASSLERLAKNIQYF TGTGCCAGCAGCTTAGAGCGACTAGCCAAAAACATTCAGTACTTC
. TRBD1 TRBJ1-4 TRBV11-2 CPYHERQGGGKLFF TGTCCCTACCACGAAAGACAGGGGGGGGGAAAACTGTTTTTT
medium-sized . TRBJ2-5 TRBV14 CASSARGTQYF TGTGCCAGCAGTGCCCGTGGGACCCAGTACTTC
. . TRBJ1-1 TRBV29-1 CSVERGMNTEAFF TGCAGCGTTGAGAGAGGTATGAACACTGAAGCTTTCTTT
. TRBD2 TRBJ2-5 TRBV7-8 CASSQTSGGALETQYF TGTGCCAGCAGCCAGACTAGCGGGGGGGCCCTGGAGACCCAGTACTTC
. . TRBJ2-3 TRBV2 CASSPPPADTQYF TGTGCCAGCAGTCCCCCGCCGGCAGATACGCAGTATTTT
. . TRBJ2-3 TRBV28 CASSRDIAGTGLSDTQYF TGTGCCAGCAGTCGCGACATAGCGGGGACAGGGTTGAGTGATACGCAGTATTTT
. TRBD2 TRBJ2-3 TRBV2 CASSEKRGGRDTQYF TGTGCCAGCAGTGAAAAGCGGGGGGGTAGGGATACGCAGTATTTT
once TRBD1 TRBJ1-5 TRBV19 CASSLQGGDQPQHF TGTGCCAGTAGCTTACAGGGGGGCGATCAGCCCCAGCATTTT
. . TRBJ2-3 TRBV7-2 CASSLGTRSGTQYF TGTGCCAGCAGCTTAGGGACCCGGAGTGGTACGCAGTATTTT
few TRBD2 TRBJ2-2 TRBV19 CASSPSTGGPGELFF TGTGCCAGTAGTCCCTCAACGGGAGGTCCCGGGGAGCTGTTTTTT
. TRBD2 TRBJ2-7 TRBV19 CASSFLAGEKQYF TGTGCCAGTAGTTTCTTAGCGGGGGAAAAGCAGTACTTC
. . TRBJ2-1 TRBV10-3 CAIKRDNNEQFF TGTGCCATCAAGCGGGACAACAATGAGCAGTTCTTC
. . TRBJ1-2 TRBV10-3 CAISDTGREHYGYTF TGTGCCATCAGTGACACCGGACGGGAACACTATGGCTACACCTTC
. . TRBJ2-1 TRBV29-1 CSGWYNEQFF TGCAGCGGGTGGTACAATGAGCAGTTCTTC
. . TRBJ2-1 TRBV6-1 CASSVLGSYNEQFF TGTGCCAGCAGTGTGCTGGGGTCCTACAATGAGCAGTTCTTC
. . TRBJ1-2 TRBV4-1 CASSPTGTSENGYTF TGCGCCAGCTCCCCGACCGGGACATCTGAAAATGGCTACACCTTC
. . TRBJ1-1 TRBV5-1 CASSPDNPPNTEAFF TGCGCCAGCAGCCCGGACAACCCCCCCAACACTGAAGCTTTCTTT
once TRBD2 TRBJ2-3 TRBV5-4 CASSHTFASSGGLDTQYF TGTGCCAGCAGCCATACATTCGCGTCTAGCGGGGGGCTGGATACGCAGTATTTT
. . TRBJ1-3 TRBV30 CAWSVRQPGNTIYF TGTGCCTGGAGTGTACGTCAGCCTGGAAACACCATATATTTT
. TRBD1 TRBJ1-2 TRBV5-4 CASSLWQGVYGYTF TGTGCCAGCAGCTTGTGGCAGGGGGTATACGGCTACACCTTC